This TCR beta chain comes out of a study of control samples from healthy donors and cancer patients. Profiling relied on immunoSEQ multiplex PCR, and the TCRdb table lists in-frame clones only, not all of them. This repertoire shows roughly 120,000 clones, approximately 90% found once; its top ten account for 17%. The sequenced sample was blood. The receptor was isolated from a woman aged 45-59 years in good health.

CDR3 region: CASGSPTTGTAGTDTQYF. The CDR3, as DNA: TGTGCTAGTGGTTCCCCCACAACCGGGACTGCAGGCACAGATACGCAGTATTTT. The V call is TRBV12-5, the J call TRBJ2-3; D possibly corresponds to TRBD2 (6 bases). From germline, CDR1 is LGHNT and CDR2 FRNRAP. This CDR3 comprises 18 residues. V was pared by 4 bases and J by 1 base, with 21 bases between.